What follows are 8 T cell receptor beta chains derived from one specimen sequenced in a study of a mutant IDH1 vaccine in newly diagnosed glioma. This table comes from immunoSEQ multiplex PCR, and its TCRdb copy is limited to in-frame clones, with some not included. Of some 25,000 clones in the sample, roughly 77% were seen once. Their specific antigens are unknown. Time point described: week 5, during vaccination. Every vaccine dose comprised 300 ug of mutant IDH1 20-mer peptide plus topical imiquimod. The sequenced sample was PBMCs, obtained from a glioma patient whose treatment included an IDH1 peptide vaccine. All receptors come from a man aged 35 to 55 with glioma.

The CDR3 sequence is CASSAPASVNEQFF. The CDR3 DNA follows: TGTGCCAGCAGCGCCCCGGCGTCAGTTAATGAGCAGTTCTTC. The chain uses TRBV9 and TRBJ2-1; no reliable D call. The CDR3 runs 14 residues. Germline lookup yields CDR1 SGDLS and CDR2 YYNGEE. V was pared by 3 bases and J by 7 bases, with 14 bases between.

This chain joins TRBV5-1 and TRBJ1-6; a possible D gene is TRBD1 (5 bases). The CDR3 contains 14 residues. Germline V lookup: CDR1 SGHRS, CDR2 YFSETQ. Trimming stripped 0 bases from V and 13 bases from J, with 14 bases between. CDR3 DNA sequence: TGCGCCAGCAGCTTGGAGGGGACCCCTGGCCCCCTCCACTTT. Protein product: CASSLEGTPGPLHF.

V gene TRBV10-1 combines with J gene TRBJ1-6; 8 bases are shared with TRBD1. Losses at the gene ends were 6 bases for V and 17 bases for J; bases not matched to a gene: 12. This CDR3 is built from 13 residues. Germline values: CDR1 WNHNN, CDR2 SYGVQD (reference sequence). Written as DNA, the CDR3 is TGCGCCAGCAGCCCTACAGGGACAGGACTAATCCACTTT. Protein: CASSPTGTGLIHF.

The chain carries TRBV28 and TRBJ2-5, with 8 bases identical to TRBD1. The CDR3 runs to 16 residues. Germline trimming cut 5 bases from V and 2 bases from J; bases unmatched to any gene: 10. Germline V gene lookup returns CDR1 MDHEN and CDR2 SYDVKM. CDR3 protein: CASSPRTGSKQETQYF. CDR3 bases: TGTGCCAGCAGTCCGAGGACAGGGAGTAAACAAGAGACCCAGTACTTC.

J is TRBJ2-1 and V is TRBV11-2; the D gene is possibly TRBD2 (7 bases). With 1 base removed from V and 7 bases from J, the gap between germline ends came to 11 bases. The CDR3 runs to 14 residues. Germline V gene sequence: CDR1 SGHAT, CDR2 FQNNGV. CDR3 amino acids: CASSLAGGLNEQFF. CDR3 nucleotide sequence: TGTGCCAGCAGCTTAGCGGGGGGCTTAAATGAGCAGTTCTTC.

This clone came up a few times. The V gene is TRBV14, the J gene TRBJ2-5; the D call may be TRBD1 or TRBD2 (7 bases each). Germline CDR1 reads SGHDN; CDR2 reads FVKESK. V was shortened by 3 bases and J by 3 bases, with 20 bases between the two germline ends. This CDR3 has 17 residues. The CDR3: CASSQGGTDLFEETQYF. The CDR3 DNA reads TGTGCCAGCAGCCAGGGGGGGACAGATCTATTCGAAGAGACCCAGTACTTC.

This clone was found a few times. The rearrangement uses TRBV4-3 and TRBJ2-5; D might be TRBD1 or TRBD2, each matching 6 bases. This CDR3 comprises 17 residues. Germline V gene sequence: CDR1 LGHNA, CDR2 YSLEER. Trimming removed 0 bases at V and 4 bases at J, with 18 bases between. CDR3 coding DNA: TGCGCCAGCAGCCAAGAATTCGGAGGCGGAGGGGGAGAGACCCAGTACTTC. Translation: CASSQEFGGGGGETQYF.

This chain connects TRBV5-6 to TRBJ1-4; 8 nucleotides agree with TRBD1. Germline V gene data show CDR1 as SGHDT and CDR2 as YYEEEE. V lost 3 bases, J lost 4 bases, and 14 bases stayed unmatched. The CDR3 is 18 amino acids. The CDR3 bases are TGTGCCAGCAGCTCACTTCAAACAAACGACAGGGGTAATGAAAAACTGTTTTTT. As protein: CASSSLQTNDRGNEKLFF.